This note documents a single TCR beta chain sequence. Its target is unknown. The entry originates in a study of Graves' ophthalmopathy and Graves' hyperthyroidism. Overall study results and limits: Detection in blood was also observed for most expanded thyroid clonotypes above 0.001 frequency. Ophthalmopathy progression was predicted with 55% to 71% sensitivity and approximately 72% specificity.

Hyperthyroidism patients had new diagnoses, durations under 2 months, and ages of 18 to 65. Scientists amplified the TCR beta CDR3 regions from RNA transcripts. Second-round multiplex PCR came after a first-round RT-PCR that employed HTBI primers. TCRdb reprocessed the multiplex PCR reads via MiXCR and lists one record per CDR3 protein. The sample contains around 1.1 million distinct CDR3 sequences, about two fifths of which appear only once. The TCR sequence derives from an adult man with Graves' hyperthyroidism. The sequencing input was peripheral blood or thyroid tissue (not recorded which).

In DNA form, the CDR3 reads TGTGCCAGCAGCCAAGGGGATTCTGGCTATGGCTACACCTTC. Amino acid sequence: CASSQGDSGYGYTF. The J gene is TRBJ1-2, the V gene TRBV3-1; D remains unclear. Between the trimmed V and J ends, which lost 1 base and 4 bases, there was a span of 10 bases. The CDR3 has 14 amino acids. CDR1 is LGHDT, CDR2 YNNKEL, per germline (reference sequence).